A single sample gave rise to the 32 T cell receptor beta chains below, sequenced in a study of T cells in Graves' hyperthyroidism and ophthalmopathy. RNA transcripts served as the template for amplifying TCR beta CDR3 regions. First-round RT-PCR targeting the TCR CDR3 was performed with the HTBI primer set. TCRdb recomputed calls from the multiplex PCR reads with MiXCR, one row per CDR3 protein. This table has around 580,000 distinct CDR3 sequences, 16% appearing once. Sample: blood. These receptors came from a woman in her late teens or twenties with Graves' hyperthyroidism.

This clonotype was seen a handful of times. The V and J genes are TRBV28 and TRBJ2-5, with D hard to call. V was trimmed by 2 bases and J by 7 bases, leaving 11 bases between them. CDR3 size: 13 residues. Germline values: CDR1 MDHEN, CDR2 SYDVKM. The CDR3 region is CASSLLGSGTQYF. In nucleotides, the CDR3 is TGTGCCAGCAGTTTACTAGGGTCCGGGACCCAGTACTTC.

The V and J genes are TRBV2 and TRBJ2-7, with D uncertain. The germline V gene encodes CDR1 SNHLY and CDR2 FYNNEI. Trimming took 2 bases from V and 3 from J, leaving 14 bases between them. This CDR3 region has 15 residues. In DNA form, the CDR3 reads TGTGCCAGCAGTGAATCTGGCCAAGTAAACTACGAGCAGTACTTC. This sequence encodes CASSESGQVNYEQYF.

This clonotype was seen many times. The chain uses TRBV28 and TRBJ1-1; 11 bases map to TRBD1. The CDR3 has 13 amino acids. The V segment lost 4 bases and the J segment 10 bases; nucleotides outside the gene matches: 5. Germline lookup yields CDR1 MDHEN and CDR2 SYDVKM. CDR3: CASSSGQGARAFF. Here the CDR3 DNA reads TGTGCCAGCAGTTCCGGACAGGGGGCGAGAGCTTTCTTT.

This clonotype was observed many times. The genes are TRBV30 and TRBJ2-3; 7 bases agree with TRBD1. Trimming took 3 bases from V and 2 from J; bases not matched to a gene: 5. The CDR3 sequence is 14 residues long. The germline V gene encodes CDR1 GTSNPN and CDR2 SVGIG (reference sequence). The CDR3 sequence is CAWSRTGFTDTQYF. The CDR3 DNA reads TGTGCCTGGAGCAGGACAGGCTTCACAGATACGCAGTATTTT.

Regarding this clonotype: One end of the junction does not line up with germline, which may come from a read error. The chain uses TRBV2 and TRBJ2-7; D is ambiguous. The CDR3 has 14 amino acids. In germline, CDR1 is SNHLY, CDR2 FYNNEI. The CDR3 sequence: CASRFGDISYGQYF. The CDR3 bases are TGTGCCAGCAGATTTGGAGACATCTCCTACGGGCAGTACTTC.

There are many counts of this clonotype. This chain joins TRBV7-2 and TRBJ2-3; weak D call: TRBD2 (5 bases). CDR1 is SGHTA and CDR2 is FQGNSA in the germline V gene. V lost 5 bases, J lost 0 bases, and 9 bases lay in between. The CDR3 contains 14 residues. This CDR3 reads CASSVRGSTDTQYF. The CDR3 DNA reads as TGTGCCAGCAGCGTCCGGGGAAGCACAGATACGCAGTATTTT.

The chain carries TRBV4-3 and TRBJ2-5; D not certain. The CDR3 runs to 16 residues. The ends were cut back, 1 base at V and 2 bases at J, with 14 bases in the middle. The germline gives CDR1 LGHNA, CDR2 YSLEER. The CDR3 nucleotides are TGCGCCAGCAGCCAAGCGTGGACCCACGGACAAGAGACCCAGTACTTC. Translated, it gives CASSQAWTHGQETQYF.

About this clonotype: One end of the junction is discordant with germline, which a read error may explain. This chain links TRBV28 with TRBJ1-5, with D maybe TRBD1 (5 bases). CDR3 size: 13 residues. Germline V CDR1 and CDR2: MDHEN, SYDVKM. The CDR3 DNA sequence: TGTGCCAGCAGCGGGGGGAGCAATCAGCCCCATCATTTT. As protein: CASSGGSNQPHHF.

This clonotype was counted a few times. The J gene is TRBJ1-4, the V gene TRBV11-2; D is perhaps TRBD1 (5 bases). Germline-derived CDR1 and CDR2 are SGHAT and FQNNGV. Trimming stripped 4 bases from V and 8 bases from J, with 20 bases between. This CDR3 region has 16 residues. CDR3 DNA sequence: TGTGCCAGCAGCTGGGGCTTACAGTTCCGTGAGGAAAAACTGTTTTTT. Its translation: CASSWGLQFREEKLFF.

In this sample, this clonotype turned up a few times. V is TRBV20-1 and J is TRBJ2-2; D gene ambiguous. Per the germline V gene, CDR1 is DFQATT and CDR2 is SNEGSKA (reference sequence). V lost 5 bases and J 3 bases, leaving 16 bases between the germline ends. This CDR3 region has 15 residues. The CDR3: CSASHLGLDTGELFF. CDR3 sequence (DNA): TGCAGTGCTTCCCACCTAGGGCTCGACACCGGGGAGCTGTTTTTT.

This clonotype was observed at least ten times. The CDR3 loop reads CASSLTRGGQETQYF. CDR3 bases: TGTGCCAGCAGCTTAACGAGGGGCGGGCAGGAGACCCAGTACTTC. The J gene is TRBJ2-5, the V gene TRBV7-9, with D possibly called TRBD1 or TRBD2 (5 bases each). Germline values: CDR1 SEHNR, CDR2 FQNEAQ (reference sequence). Trimming took off 2 bases at V and 5 bases at J, with 15 bases between the two ends. This CDR3 region has 15 residues.

This clonotype was observed a handful of times. The V call is TRBV29-1, the J call TRBJ1-3; D gene uncertain. Germline V gene lookup returns CDR1 SQVTM and CDR2 ANQGSEA. V was trimmed by 2 bases and J by 1 base, leaving 9 bases between them. The CDR3 runs 14 residues. The chain's CDR3 is CSVERAESGNTIYF. The CDR3 DNA reads as TGCAGCGTTGAAAGGGCAGAATCTGGAAACACCATATATTTT.

The table lists this clonotype with many counts. The chain links TRBV12-3 or TRBV12-4 to TRBJ1-1; D gene uncertain. CDR3 length equals 11 residues. The CDR3 protein is CASRESTEAFF. For the CDR3, the DNA is TGTGCTAGTAGGGAAAGCACTGAAGCTTTCTTT.

This chain joins TRBV7-9 and TRBJ2-2; TRBD1 agrees at 11 bases. The CDR3 consists of 20 residues. J lost 6 bases, V lost 3 bases, and 18 bases had no gene match. Germline-derived CDR1 and CDR2 are SEHNR and FQNEAQ (reference sequence). The CDR3 DNA reads TGTGCCAGCAGCTTCGGAGCGTTTGGGACAGGGGGTCTAACCGCCGGGGAGCTGTTTTTT. Its translation is CASSFGAFGTGGLTAGELFF.

In its sample, this clonotype was seen a few times. V usage is TRBV7-9 and J usage is TRBJ1-2, with TRBD1 identical over 11 bases. The germline V gene has CDR1 SEHNR and CDR2 FQNEAQ (reference sequence). V was clipped by 5 bases and J by 3 bases; unmatched bases: 8. The CDR3 is made up of 16 amino acids. The CDR3 bases are TGTGCCAGCAGCCCAATAGGACAGGGGGCCGACTATGGCTACACCTTC. Translating gives CASSPIGQGADYGYTF.

This clonotype was detected only a few times. The J gene is TRBJ1-5, the V gene TRBV20-1; 7 positions match TRBD1. The CDR3 extends over 14 amino acids. With V trimmed by 3 bases and J by 4 bases, 6 bases remained unmatched. Germline V CDR1 and CDR2: DFQATT, SNEGSKA (reference sequence). The DNA for the CDR3 is TGCAGTGCTAGTAAAGGGGGCAGGAATCAGCCCCAGCATTTT. This encodes CSASKGGRNQPQHF.

The CDR3 reads CASSPTRDRPYGYTF. The CDR3 bases are TGTGCCAGTAGCCCTACCCGGGACAGGCCGTATGGCTACACCTTC. The J gene is TRBJ1-2, the V gene TRBV19, with 8 nucleotides matching TRBD1. The CDR3 is 15 amino acids. V was clipped by 6 bases and J by 5 bases; unmatched bases: 11. Germline CDR1 is LNHDA and CDR2 is SQIVND (reference sequence). Based on the CDR3 plus reference TRBV19 and TRBJ1-2, the full variable domain is DGGITQSPKYLFRKEGQNVTLSCEQNLNHDAMYWYRQDPGQGLRLIYYSQIVNDFQKGDIAEGYSVSREKKESFPLTVTSAQKNPTAFYLCASSPTRDRPYGYTFGSGTRLTVV.

This clonotype was picked up one time. The genes are TRBV30 and TRBJ1-1; D is unresolved. From germline, CDR1 is GTSNPN and CDR2 SVGIG (reference sequence). V gave up 4 bases and J gave up 8 bases, with 11 bases separating them. The CDR3 has 11 residues. CDR3 amino acids: CAWTMGREAFF. For the CDR3, the DNA is TGTGCCTGGACCATGGGGAGGGAAGCTTTCTTT.

This clonotype was seen only a few times. The CDR3 DNA sequence: TGCAGTGCTAGGTCGGGCGGACAGACGAGCACAGATACGCAGTATTTT. It is translated as CSARSGGQTSTDTQYF. J is TRBJ2-3 and V is TRBV20-1; perhaps TRBD1 as D (6 bases). Germline assignment: CDR1 DFQATT and CDR2 SNEGSKA (reference sequence). The V gene lost 3 bases and the J gene lost 0 bases, with 16 bases spanning the gap. This CDR3 has 16 residues.

This clonotype showed up just once. Being one base from a much bigger clone, this may be a read error. This chain joins TRBV7-2 and TRBJ1-5, with a possible D match to TRBD1 (6 bases). This CDR3 contains 14 residues. Germline values: CDR1 SGHTA, CDR2 FQGNSA. This chain's CDR3 is CASSVQGLGQPHHF. CDR3 nucleotide sequence: TGTGCCAGCAGCGTACAGGGTCTGGGTCAGCCCCACCATTTT. The whole variable domain, remainder taken from reference TRBV7-2 and TRBJ1-5, is GAGVSQSPSNKVTEKGKDVELRCDPISGHTALYWYRQSLGQGLEFLIYFQGNSAPDKSGLPSDRFSAERTGGSVSTLTIQRTQQEDSAVYLCASSVQGLGQPHHFGDGTRLSIL.

A note on this clonotype: An end of the junction does not agree with germline; a read error may underlie this. The gene calls are TRBV10-3 and TRBJ2-5; the match to TRBD2 covers 9 bases. The germline CDR1 and CDR2 sequences are ENHRY and SYGVKD. There are 15 residues in the CDR3. CDR3 protein: CANSDGTSLGETQYF. DNA for the CDR3: TGTGCCAACAGTGATGGGACTAGCCTCGGGGAGACCCAGTACTTC.

This clonotype occurred a few times. The rearrangement links TRBV20-1 to TRBJ2-5; D is undetermined. Germline V gene lookup returns CDR1 DFQATT and CDR2 SNEGSKA (reference sequence). The CDR3 has 14 amino acids. Trimming took 3 bases from V and 1 from J, leaving 12 bases between them. CDR3 protein: CSASFGSFQETQYF. The DNA for the CDR3 is TGCAGTGCTAGCTTCGGATCCTTCCAAGAGACCCAGTACTTC.

The rearrangement links TRBV12-3 or TRBV12-4 to TRBJ2-5, with D maybe TRBD1 (6 bases). Trimming cost V 7 bases and J 5 bases, with 17 bases left between them. The CDR3 extends over 14 amino acids. The CDR3 bases are TGTGCCAGCACCCCTGGTAGGGGACATGAGACCCAGTACTTC. Protein: CASTPGRGHETQYF.

The chain combines TRBV3-1 with TRBJ2-4; 12 bases fit TRBD1. With 4 bases clipped from V and 1 base from J, the junction kept 5 bases outside the gene matches. Germline V gene sequence: CDR1 LGHDT, CDR2 YNNKEL (reference sequence). The CDR3 totals 17 residues. The CDR3 here is CASSRGTGGTAKNIQYF. The DNA for the CDR3 is TGTGCCAGCAGCCGCGGGACAGGGGGCACGGCCAAAAACATTCAGTACTTC.

The CDR3 protein is CASSIGPVGELFF. The CDR3 region has the DNA TGTGCCAGTAGTATAGGACCGGTCGGGGAGCTGTTTTTT. The chain employs TRBV19 and TRBJ2-2; unclear D gene. The CDR3 length is 13 residues. Trimming removed 1 base from V and 7 bases from J, with 7 bases in between. Germline CDR1 and CDR2: LNHDA and SQIVND (reference sequence).

J is TRBJ2-2 and V is TRBV20-1; D possibly corresponds to TRBD2 (5 bases). The V and J ends lost 2 bases and 2 bases respectively, with 9 bases between them. CDR1 DFQATT and CDR2 SNEGSKA come from the germline V gene (reference sequence). This CDR3 is 14 amino acids long. Here the CDR3 reads CSARSGDNTGELFF. The DNA for the CDR3 is TGCAGTGCTAGAAGCGGAGACAACACCGGGGAGCTGTTTTTT.

This clonotype showed up just a few times. V is TRBV4-3 and J is TRBJ1-5; TRBD1 aligns across 8 bases. V shed 2 bases, J shed 5 bases, and the junction held 5 bases outside the gene matches. The length of the CDR3 is 15 residues. Germline values: CDR1 LGHNA, CDR2 YSLEER. The CDR3 region is CASSQRQGSDQPQHF. The DNA for the CDR3 is TGCGCCAGCAGCCAACGACAGGGGTCGGATCAGCCCCAGCATTTT.

This chain links TRBV28 with TRBJ2-5; D is possibly TRBD1 or TRBD2 (5 bases each). Germline V CDR1 and CDR2: MDHEN, SYDVKM. The V end was cut by 5 bases, the J end by 5 bases, with 15 bases between. The CDR3 extends over 14 amino acids. CDR3 DNA: TGTGCCAGCAGTCTTCCGGGGCCGCGGGAGACCCAGTACTTC. Protein sequence: CASSLPGPRETQYF.

This clonotype was observed many times. This chain connects TRBV4-1 to TRBJ1-1; no reliable D call. This CDR3 contains 14 residues. The V and J ends lost 0 bases and 1 base respectively, with 6 bases between them. Germline V gives CDR1 MGHRA, CDR2 YSYEKL. CDR3 sequence reads: CASSQEDGNTEAFF. CDR3 DNA sequence: TGCGCCAGCAGCCAAGAGGATGGGAACACTGAAGCTTTCTTT.

This clonotype appeared a few times. The chain recombines TRBV20-1 with TRBJ1-5; D uncertain. V lost 2 bases, J lost 4 bases, and 15 bases lay in between. The CDR3 loop spans 15 amino acids. CDR1 is DFQATT and CDR2 is SNEGSKA in the germline V gene (reference sequence). CDR3: CSARIRRVPNQPQHF. The CDR3 DNA sequence: TGCAGTGCTAGAATCAGAAGGGTCCCAAATCAGCCCCAGCATTTT.

Many counts were recorded for this clonotype. The chain joins TRBV2 to TRBJ2-3; D is undetermined. Germline CDR1 reads SNHLY; CDR2 reads FYNNEI. The ends were cut back, 7 bases at V and 5 bases at J, with 10 bases in the middle. The length of the CDR3 is 12 residues. DNA of the CDR3: TGTGCCAGCACCCTAACGAAAGATACGCAGTATTTT. Its translation is CASTLTKDTQYF. Using reference TRBV2 and TRBJ2-3 for the parts outside the CDR3, the full variable domain is EPEVTQTPSHQVTQMGQEVILRCVPISNHLYFYWYRQILGQKVEFLVSFYNNEISEKSEIFDDQFSVERPDGSNFTLKIRSTKLEDSAMYFCASTLTKDTQYFGPGTRLTVL.

V gene TRBV12-3 or TRBV12-4 combines with J gene TRBJ2-6, with 8 bases lining up with TRBD2. CDR3 length: 15 residues. The V gene end was trimmed by 7 bases and the J gene end by 3 bases; junction bases not matched to a gene: 5. The CDR3 sequence: CASTERGRGANVLTF. The CDR3 DNA sequence: TGTGCCAGCACCGAGCGGGGGCGTGGGGCCAACGTCCTGACTTTC.